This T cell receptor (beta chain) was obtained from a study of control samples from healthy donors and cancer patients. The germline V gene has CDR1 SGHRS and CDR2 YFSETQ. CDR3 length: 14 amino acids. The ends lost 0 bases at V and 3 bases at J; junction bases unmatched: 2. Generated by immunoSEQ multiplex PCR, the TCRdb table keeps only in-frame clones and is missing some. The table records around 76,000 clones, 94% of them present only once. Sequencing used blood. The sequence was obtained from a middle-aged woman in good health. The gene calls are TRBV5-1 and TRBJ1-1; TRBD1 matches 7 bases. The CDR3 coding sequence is TGCGCCAGCAGCTTGGGACAGGGATACACTGAAGCTTTCTTT. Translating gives CASSLGQGYTEAFF. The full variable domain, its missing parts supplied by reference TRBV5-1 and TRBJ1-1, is KAGVTQTPRYLIKTRGQQVTLSCSPISGHRSVSWYQQTPGQGLQFLFEYFSETQRNKGNFPGRFSGRQFSNSRSEMNVSTLELGDSALYLCASSLGQGYTEAFFGQGTRLTVV.